This T cell receptor beta chain was recorded in a study of cytomegalovirus exposure and HLA in healthy donors. Regarding the study as a whole: Earlier analysis found most TCR beta V segments productive about 90% or about 30% of the time. Follow-up analysis later connected one missense variant in DCLRE1C with trimming of TCR beta V- and J-genes. Judged likely to be a sequencing artifact was a cluster of highly shared sequence variants.

PCR involved 60 Vbeta and 13 Jbeta primers. Using immunoSEQ multiplex PCR, the repertoire was profiled, and TCRdb retains in-frame clones only, with some absent. The table includes some 150,000 clones, about 61% detected once. After removal of 2 bases from V and 5 bases from J, the junction contained 4 bases not matched to a gene. The CDR3 totals 14 residues. Germline loops: CDR1 KGHSH, CDR2 LQKENI. Worth noting for this clone: Its antigen is undetermined.

The material sequenced was PBMCs. The receptor was derived from a woman in her thirties or forties in good health and CMV-seronegative. The chain couples TRBV18 to TRBJ2-5; 8 nucleotides agree with TRBD1. CDR3 region: CASSPTGGDETQYF. The CDR3 DNA reads TGTGCCAGCTCACCAACAGGGGGAGATGAGACCCAGTACTTC.